This T cell receptor (beta chain) was obtained from a study of cytomegalovirus exposure and HLA in healthy donors (dated by TCRdb to 2016 to 2017). Background on the whole study: An earlier analysis of some 600 of the donors reported 250 to 300 Gb of sequence data and around 120 million unique TCR beta sequences obtained from 150 million to 200 million T cells. The study used immunosequencing to profile the T cell repertoires of approximately 630 subjects and linked those repertoires to cytomegalovirus serostatus. The study aimed to test whether cataloging public T cell receptors could reveal signatures of past pathogen exposure. An earlier analysis of around 540 of the donors applied high-throughput TCR beta sequencing to assess whether each TCR beta V gene segment acted as functional or pseudogenic. To study patterns of TCR occurrence, a later analysis re-analyzed previously published TCR beta repertoires from 550 to 800 donors and added high-resolution HLA genotyping. Across approximately 400 genotyped donors of the cohort, an average of about 240,000 unique TCR beta nucleotide sequences per donor were sequenced, and 15% to 20% of those sequences were non-productive. In a later genetic analysis, genome-wide SNP genotypes for about 55% of the roughly 700 donors were used, and that subset was treated as a discovery cohort. HLA typing covered class I and class II loci at four-digit resolution. The number of typed donors differed by locus: about 629-630 for A, B, C, DRB1 and DQB1; 500 to 550 for DQA1; some 610 for DPA1; and about 450 for DPB1. Among the roughly 400 genotyped donors, approximately 77% belonged to the genetic ancestry cluster associated with self-reported Caucasian donors. Alongside the repertoire data, information on donor age, sex, ethnicity and CMV serostatus was compiled. Because of strong linkage in the cohort, five DR-DQ haplotypes were treated as single units for association and clustering. Besides the first cohort of under 700 subjects, a separate validation cohort made up of roughly 130 different subjects was used. In the later analysis, no new phenotypic data were used to find candidate immune exposures; instead, reliance was placed on TCR beta sequences and their occurrence across donors. The study combined high-throughput TCR immunosequencing, statistical association of individual TCRs with disease status, and machine learning to predict cytomegalovirus infection status. All discovery cohort repertoires had been generated using a single sequencing platform. An early release covering some 640 HLA-typed donors comprised roughly 300 gigabases of sequencing data and roughly 86 million unique TCR sequences.

What the work shows at the level of the full study, not this receptor alone: The earlier analysis of some 540 of the donors excluded approximately 17 rarely observed V segments, including chromosome 9 orphons, because counts were too low. In a later analysis, 15,000 to 20,000 TCR beta sequences were associated with specific HLA alleles at a false discovery rate of 0.05. In a later genetic analysis, a missense DCLRE1C variant was associated with V-gene and J-gene trimming of TCR beta chains, and the association was replicated in an independent cohort. Because some donors lacked HLA typing at each locus, the association tests relied only on the typed subset. A group of highly shared sequence variants was considered likely to be a technical artifact of the sequencing pipeline. The authors suggested that the approach could potentially be extended to other disease states and immunological phenotypes. According to a later analysis, parvovirus B19, influenza, CMV and Epstein-Barr virus appeared linked to several top co-occurrence clusters. A further reported finding was that TCR beta sequences accurately predicted the HLA-A and HLA-B alleles for most subjects in the first cohort. A total of fewer than 200 TCR beta chains were listed by the study as associated with cytomegalovirus. The only immune exposure information available for the cohort was CMV serostatus. In a later analysis, HLA-associated TCR beta chains showed more clonal expansion and lower generation probabilities than non-associated chains that were equally common. Broadly in line with IMGT annotations, most TCR beta V segments showed up in productive rearrangements about 90% or about 30% of the time in an earlier analysis of several hundred of the donors. In this cohort, only TCR beta chains were sequenced, and detectable features were limited by the absence of alpha or paired-chain data. Most TCR sequences were observed very rarely across donors, whereas some public TCRs were present in many individuals. A later genetic analysis reported fewer N-insertions in productive TCRs among donors in an Asian-associated ancestry cluster than the approximately 670-donor mean. The 87-base-pair reads could not distinguish some IMGT-functional V segments, including TRBV6-2 and TRBV6-3, so those segments were excluded. Three of the identified cytomegalovirus-associated TCR beta chains were confirmed in vitro to be specific for cytomegalovirus antigens. In both the original and validation cohorts, the classifier was reported to diagnose cytomegalovirus status with high specificity and sensitivity. Roughly uniform sequencing depth across donors was assumed in presence/absence analyses, although this assumption may not hold. Linkage disequilibrium might explain the correlated functional status among segregating V segments, but an unknown experimental factor could not be ruled out. Most CMV-associated TCR beta chains appeared to be HLA-restricted in a later analysis, and the HLA associations seemed to be driven largely by CMV exposure. In a later analysis, the rate of TCR association differed among HLA loci, with DRB1 alleles having the most associated TCRs and HLA-C alleles having the fewest. Strong co-occurrence of HLA alleles, especially DR and DQ, made assigning TCR associations to individual alleles difficult.

The germline V gene encodes CDR1 GTSNPN and CDR2 SVGIG (reference sequence). The junction shows trimming of 0 bases on V and 4 bases on J, plus 7 bases between the germline ends. From its cysteine to its phenylalanine, the CDR3 spans 13 amino acids. Only the CDR3 DNA stays, 39 bases, in frame from base 1. In regard to this clone: The antigen it recognizes is unknown. No base-level quality is on record; no much larger clone is a single base apart.

In total, roughly 670 healthy bone marrow donors made up the cohort. At the time of sampling, all cohort members were nominally healthy, though unrecorded immune exposures were likely present. The donor was CMV seronegative and belonged to the group of over 300 seronegative cohort members. Each donor provided a peripheral blood sample, and peripheral blood mononuclear cells were used for TCR beta sequencing. The Qiagen DNeasy Blood Extraction Kit was used to extract genomic DNA from the blood cell samples. The receptor library was made with the immunoSEQ multiplex PCR assay. A mixture of 60 forward primers for TCR Vbeta segments and 13 reverse primers for TCR Jbeta segments was used in the multiplex PCR. The CDR3 region of rearranged TCR beta genes was amplified from genomic DNA with a multiplex PCR assay. On the Illumina HiSeq System, the amplified TCR beta libraries were sequenced as 87-base-pair reads. Turning to the authors' computational methods: A later analysis counted about 82 million unique TCR beta chains across the 600 to 850 repertoires, and 9 million to 14 million of these chains were shared by at least two donors. Raw reads were error-corrected and collapsed into unique sequences by a nearest-neighbor algorithm in which closely related sequences were merged to remove PCR and sequencing errors. To assign V, D and J gene segments, CDR3 sequences were aligned to IMGT reference sequences. For a sequence to be retained, a match of at least six nucleotides to both a V gene segment and a J gene segment was required. Rearrangements were classified as productive when the CDR3 lacked stop codons and remained in frame with V and J, and all other rearrangements were classified as non-productive. CDR3 was defined by IMGT convention, running from the second conserved V-encoded cysteine to the conserved J-encoded phenylalanine. In an earlier analysis of some 550 of the donors, sequences lacking an unambiguous match to a single V gene segment were excluded. An earlier analysis of almost 600 of the donors classified V segments as functional when productive rearrangements were above 56.7% and as segregating when the standard deviation between donors was above 5%. A statistical classification framework was built to diagnose cytomegalovirus status from the catalog of TCR beta chain sequences. A later analysis assigned V and J genes by comparing TCR nucleotide sequences with IMGT/GENE-DB human TR gene sequences. A later analysis assigned CDR3 sequences and most-parsimonious VDJ recombination scenarios with the TCRdist pipeline. In a later analysis, each TCR beta chain was defined by its CDR3 amino acid sequence together with its V-gene family, and reads without a unique V-gene family were excluded. In a later analysis, fewer than 600 highly shared, low-generation-probability nucleotide sequences were removed to address suspected cross-contamination and a sequencing artifact. In a later analysis, a clonal expansion index was calculated for each public chain from normalized within-repertoire ranks of inferred template counts. A later analysis computed generation probabilities with a VDJ recombination model fitted to out-of-frame rearrangements, and checked the results against IGoR. A later analysis scored TCR-TCR, TCR-HLA and TCR-CMV co-occurrence with hypergeometric tests, applying a repertoire-size bias correction to TCR pairs. A later analysis estimated false discovery rates by permuting HLA or CMV assignments 20 times. In a later analysis, co-occurring TCRs were grouped with DBSCAN, and TCRdist sequence similarity was added when clustering was performed within HLA-allele-positive subsets. Repertoires with fewer than 30,000 or more than 120,000 public chains, plus five repertoires with anomalous nucleotide sharing, were excluded from co-occurrence clustering. TCRdb limited this immuneACCESS table to in-frame rearrangements with V and J called. A share of clones is missing; checked studies link under half to unresolved V genes, and the rest is unexplained. V and J calls and clone size are those listed in that table; D and trimming were worked out from the DNA. The sample table lists roughly 40,000 clones, about 85% of them with a count of one. The ten largest clones capture approximately 3% of the sample.

The sample was PBMCs. The clonotype was recovered from a man aged 45-60 years in good health and CMV-seronegative. The chain links TRBV30 with TRBJ1-3; the D gene assignment is ambiguous. The encoded CDR3 is CAWSVSEGNTIYF. The DNA sequence is given as TGTGCCTGGAGTGTTTCCGAGGGAAACACCATATATTTT.